This section outlines one T cell receptor beta chain sequence together with its context. The antigen is undetermined. A multiplex PCR was run with 60 Vbeta primers and 13 Jbeta primers. The table came from immunoSEQ multiplex PCR; TCRdb's copy has only in-frame clones and leaves some out. The repertoire holds about 100,000 clones, with around 75% as singletons. These data belong to a study of cytomegalovirus exposure and HLA in healthy donors. Study-wide points: Certain sequence variants were highly shared and formed a cluster, and this cluster was likely a sequencing artifact.

The source material was PBMCs. This TCR was sampled from a male donor in good health and CMV-seropositive.

This CDR3 reads CASSPRGGNYGYTF. Here the CDR3 DNA reads TGTGCCAGCTCACCACGAGGGGGTAACTATGGCTACACCTTC. This sequence joins TRBV18 and TRBJ1-2; weak D call: TRBD1 (6 bases). Germline loops: CDR1 KGHSH, CDR2 LQKENI. V lost 1 base, J lost 1 base, and 7 bases lay in between. The CDR3 extends over 14 amino acids.